This T cell receptor (beta chain) appears in the sequencing data of a study of cytomegalovirus exposure and HLA in healthy donors (dated by TCRdb to about 2017). Looking at the study overall: An earlier analysis of roughly 610 of the donors reported around 280 Gb of sequence data and 95 million to 140 million unique TCR beta sequences obtained from about 180 million T cells. An early release covering 500 to 750 HLA-typed donors comprised roughly 300 gigabases of sequencing data and tens of millions of unique TCR sequences. Among the approximately 400 genotyped donors, about 83% belonged to the genetic ancestry cluster associated with self-reported Caucasian donors. The study aimed to test whether cataloging public T cell receptors could reveal signatures of past pathogen exposure. The study used immunosequencing to profile the T cell repertoires of approximately 630 subjects and linked those repertoires to cytomegalovirus serostatus. Along with the roughly 610-subject first cohort, a separate validation cohort of more than 90 different subjects was used. To predict cytomegalovirus infection status, the study brought together high-throughput TCR immunosequencing, statistical association of individual TCRs with disease status, and machine learning. In a later analysis, previously published TCR beta repertoires from some 640 donors were re-analyzed and high-resolution HLA genotyping was added so that TCR occurrence patterns could be studied. Rather than using new phenotypic data, the later analysis identified candidate immune exposures from TCR beta sequences and from how often those sequences occurred across donors. An earlier analysis of around 580 of the donors used high-throughput TCR beta sequencing to judge whether each TCR beta V gene segment behaved as functional or pseudogenic. Alongside the repertoire data, information on donor age, sex, ethnicity and CMV serostatus was compiled. A later genetic analysis took genome-wide SNP genotypes for about 55% of the roughly 700 donors and used that subset as a discovery cohort. Every discovery cohort repertoire had been produced on one sequencing platform. HLA typing included class I and class II loci at four-digit resolution. Typing coverage differed by locus: A, B, C, DRB1 and DQB1 were typed in roughly 629-640 donors, DQA1 in 522, DPA1 in 600 to 610, and DPB1 in just under 480. Roughly five DR-DQ haplotypes were handled as single units for association and clustering, since linkage in the cohort was strong. Among 398 genotyped donors of the cohort, an average of about 240,000 unique TCR beta nucleotide sequences were sequenced per donor, around 18% of them non-productive. Overall study outcomes, separate from this receptor: Most CMV-associated TCR beta chains appeared to be HLA-restricted in a later analysis, and the HLA associations seemed to be driven largely by CMV exposure. According to a later analysis, TCR association rates differed among HLA loci, with DRB1 alleles showing the most associated TCRs and HLA-C alleles showing the fewest. A cluster of highly shared sequence variants was judged likely to represent a technical artifact of the sequencing pipeline. Because counts were too low, under 20 rarely observed V segments, including chromosome 9 orphons, were left out of the earlier analysis of several hundred of the donors. According to the authors, the approach could potentially be generalized to other disease states and immunological phenotypes. CMV serostatus was the only immune exposure information available for the cohort. Roughly uniform sequencing depth across donors was assumed in presence/absence analyses, although this assumption may not hold. A further reported finding was that TCR beta sequences accurately predicted the HLA-A and HLA-B alleles for most subjects in the first cohort. Linkage disequilibrium might explain the correlated functional status among segregating V segments, but an unknown experimental factor could not be ruled out. A few of the identified cytomegalovirus-associated TCR beta chains were confirmed in vitro to be specific for cytomegalovirus antigens. An association between a missense DCLRE1C variant and V-gene and J-gene trimming of TCR beta chains was found in a later genetic analysis and replicated in an independent cohort. Because some donors lacked HLA typing at each locus, the association tests relied only on the typed subset. Specific HLA alleles were associated with some 15,000 TCR beta sequences at a false discovery rate of 0.05 in a later analysis. A later analysis found that HLA-associated TCR beta chains were more clonally expanded and had lower generation probabilities than equally common non-associated chains. The cohort was sequenced for TCR beta chains only, and without alpha or paired-chain data the features that could be detected were limited. The study listed 150 to 200 TCR beta chains as associated with cytomegalovirus. Most TCR sequences were seen in very few donors, while some public TCRs were found in many individuals. According to a later genetic analysis, donors in an Asian-associated ancestry cluster had fewer N-insertions in productive TCRs than the approximately 690-donor mean. In a later analysis, several top co-occurrence clusters were reported to appear linked to parvovirus B19, influenza, CMV and Epstein-Barr virus. Assigning TCR associations to individual alleles was difficult when HLA alleles, especially DR and DQ, strongly co-occurred. The classifier was reported to diagnose cytomegalovirus status with high specificity and sensitivity in both the original and validation cohorts. Broadly in line with IMGT annotations, most TCR beta V segments showed up in productive rearrangements about 90% or about 30% of the time in an earlier analysis of about 500 of the donors. Some IMGT-functional V segments, including TRBV6-2 and TRBV6-3, could not be told apart with the 87-base-pair reads, so those segments were excluded.

The cohort was made up of 500 to 850 healthy bone marrow donors. At the time of sampling, every cohort member was nominally healthy, though immune exposures that went unrecorded were likely present. The donor was CMV seronegative and belonged to the group of approximately 320 seronegative cohort members. Each donor provided a peripheral blood sample, and peripheral blood mononuclear cells were used for TCR beta sequencing. Genomic DNA extraction from the blood cell samples was performed with the Qiagen DNeasy Blood Extraction Kit. CDR1 and CDR2 are drawn from the germline V gene: MGHRA, YSYEKL. For this chain, trimming is 1 base at the V end and 5 bases at the J end, and the number of junction bases without a gene match is 6. Counted from cysteine to phenylalanine, this CDR3 has 16 amino acids. Only CDR3 DNA is held: 48 bases, read in frame from base 1. As regards this clone: Which antigen it targets is not known. Base qualities are not at hand, and no much larger clone is one base apart.

Library method: the immunoSEQ multiplex PCR assay. The multiplex PCR relied on a mix of 60 forward primers for TCR Vbeta segments and 13 reverse primers for TCR Jbeta segments. The CDR3 region of rearranged TCR beta genes was amplified from genomic DNA with a multiplex PCR assay. The amplified TCR beta libraries were sequenced on the Illumina HiSeq System as 87-base-pair reads. The paper's processing steps were these. In a later analysis, tens of millions of unique TCR beta chains were counted across the roughly 670 repertoires, and roughly 11 million of these chains were shared by at least two donors. To remove PCR and sequencing errors, raw reads were error-corrected and collapsed into unique sequences using a nearest-neighbor algorithm that merged closely related sequences. To assign V, D and J gene segments, CDR3 sequences were aligned to IMGT reference sequences. For a sequence to be retained, at least a six-nucleotide match to both a V gene segment and a J gene segment was required. A rearrangement was called productive if the CDR3 had no stop codons and remained in frame with V and J, and every other rearrangement was called non-productive. Following IMGT convention, CDR3 was defined as the stretch from the second conserved V-encoded cysteine to the conserved J-encoded phenylalanine. Sequences without an unambiguous match to a single V gene segment were excluded from the earlier analysis of about 600 of the donors. In an earlier analysis of 587 of the donors, V segments were called functional above 56.7% productive rearrangements and were called segregating when the between-donor standard deviation exceeded 5%. A statistical classification framework was built to diagnose cytomegalovirus status from the catalog of TCR beta chain sequences. In a later analysis, V and J genes were assigned by comparing TCR nucleotide sequences against IMGT/GENE-DB human TR gene sequences. A later analysis assigned CDR3 sequences and most-parsimonious VDJ recombination scenarios with the TCRdist pipeline. A later analysis defined each TCR beta chain by its CDR3 amino acid sequence plus V-gene family, and excluded reads lacking a unique V-gene family. In a later analysis, nearly 600 highly shared, low-generation-probability nucleotide sequences were removed to address suspected cross-contamination and a sequencing artifact. In a later analysis, a clonal expansion index for each public chain was calculated from normalized within-repertoire ranks of inferred template counts. In a later analysis, generation probabilities were computed with a VDJ recombination model fitted to out-of-frame rearrangements, and the resulting probabilities were checked against IGoR. A later analysis scored TCR-TCR, TCR-HLA and TCR-CMV co-occurrence with hypergeometric tests, applying a repertoire-size bias correction to TCR pairs. To estimate false discovery rates, a later analysis permuted the HLA or CMV assignments 20 times. A later analysis grouped co-occurring TCRs with DBSCAN, adding TCRdist sequence similarity when clustering within HLA-allele-positive subsets. For co-occurrence clustering, repertoires with fewer than 30,000 or more than 120,000 public chains were excluded, along with five repertoires with anomalous nucleotide sharing. The table was pulled from immuneACCESS by TCRdb, which kept in-frame rearrangements only. Such tables lose some clones; where checked, under half of the loss comes from unresolved V genes, and the rest has no known cause. For V, J and clone size, that table is used; D and trimming come from the DNA. The sample table holds 100,000 to 150,000 clones, of which 73% were seen once. In total, the top ten clones hold around 4.5% of the sample.

Specimen: PBMCs. The rearrangement joined TRBV4-1 to TRBJ1-5; TRBD1 fits 9 bases in the junction. The sequence derives from a woman aged 40 to 50 in good health and CMV-seronegative. At the DNA level, the sequence is TGCGCCAGCAGCCAAGGAGGGACAGGGAGGCATCAGCCCCAGCATTTT. The resulting protein is CASSQGGTGRHQPQHF.